The 25 T cell receptor beta chains below were found in one sample sequenced in a study of blood T cell repertoires in COVID-19. The table came from immunoSEQ multiplex PCR; TCRdb's copy has only in-frame clones and leaves some out. The sample lists 85,000 to 110,000 clones, approximately 84% occurring once. Sequenced material: peripheral blood. The receptors here all came from a human donor in a cohort sampled during active or convalescent COVID-19.

The chain uses TRBV30 and TRBJ2-3; D might be TRBD1 (6 bases). The ends were cut back, 2 bases at V and 2 bases at J, with 8 bases in the middle. Per the germline V gene, CDR1 is GTSNPN and CDR2 is SVGIG (reference sequence). CDR3 length equals 13 residues. The CDR3 reads CAWSTGNTDTQYF. The CDR3 bases are TGTGCCTGGAGTACAGGGAACACAGATACGCAGTATTTT.

The rearrangement uses TRBV6-5 and TRBJ1-2, with 10 bases fitting TRBD1. This CDR3 comprises 12 residues. Germline V CDR1 and CDR2: MNHEY, SVGAGI. V lost 7 bases, J lost 7 bases, and 3 bases stayed unmatched. This CDR3 reads CASKTGGIGYTF. CDR3 nucleotides: TGTGCCAGCAAGACAGGGGGCATTGGCTACACCTTC.

The V gene is TRBV5-4, the J gene TRBJ2-5; 10 bases fit TRBD2. The CDR3 consists of 17 residues. Germline values: CDR1 SGHNT, CDR2 YYREEE (reference sequence). The J segment lost 5 bases and the V segment lost 0 bases, leaving 10 bases of the junction unmatched. The CDR3 DNA is TGTGCCAGCAGCTTGGCATTTGGAGCGGGGGGGCCGGAGACCCAGTACTTC. Its translation: CASSLAFGAGGPETQYF. The complete variable domain, with remaining parts taken from reference TRBV5-4 and TRBJ2-5, reads ETGVTQSPTHLIKTRGQQVTLRCSSQSGHNTVSWYQQALGQGPQFIFQYYREEENGRGNFPPRFSGLQFPNYSSELNVNALELDDSALYLCASSLAFGAGGPETQYFGPGTRLLVL.

The chain has TRBV2 and TRBJ2-3; 7 bases are shared with TRBD1. Germline CDR1 and CDR2: SNHLY and FYNNEI. The V gene end was trimmed by 4 bases and the J gene end by 6 bases; junction bases not matched to a gene: 7. The CDR3 is made up of 14 amino acids. The CDR3 loop reads CASSGETGRDTQYF. The CDR3 DNA reads TGTGCCAGCAGTGGGGAGACAGGGCGCGATACGCAGTATTTT.

This clone turned up a few times. This chain connects TRBV12-3 or TRBV12-4 to TRBJ1-3; D unclear. This CDR3 region has 11 residues. V dropped 5 bases and J dropped 10 bases, with 9 bases sitting between them. CDR3 nucleotides: TGTGCCAGCAGTCCCCAGTTGACCATATATTTT. Its translation: CASSPQLTIYF.

The rearrangement links TRBV4-1 to TRBJ2-7, with a tentative D call TRBD1 (6 bases). V was clipped by 1 base and J by 3 bases, with 10 bases between them. The germline V gene encodes CDR1 MGHRA and CDR2 YSYEKL. CDR3 length: 14 residues. The CDR3 here is CASSQGKGGYEQYF. CDR3 coding DNA: TGCGCCAGCAGCCAAGGTAAAGGGGGCTACGAGCAGTACTTC.

This clone has just one count. This rearrangement joins TRBV18 to TRBJ1-5; D ambiguous. The CDR3 consists of 13 residues. Germline CDR1 is KGHSH and CDR2 is LQKENI. V was shortened by 6 bases and J by 3 bases, with 9 bases between the two germline ends. CDR3 sequence: CASSPGVNQPQHF. The CDR3 region has the DNA TGTGCCAGCTCCCCCGGGGTCAATCAGCCCCAGCATTTT.

The chain is built from TRBV12-3 or TRBV12-4 and TRBJ2-1; D is perhaps TRBD2 (6 bases). The V end lost 3 bases, the J end lost 7 bases, and 7 bases lay between the germline ends. CDR3 length: 12 amino acids. CDR3 region: CASSFAGNEQFF. In nucleotides, the CDR3 is TGTGCCAGCAGTTTTGCGGGAAATGAGCAGTTCTTC.

This clone showed up just once. The rearrangement joins TRBV18 to TRBJ1-6, with TRBD1 matching over 8 bases. From germline, CDR1 is KGHSH and CDR2 LQKENI. The junction had 4 bases not matched to a gene; V was cut back by 2 bases and J by 7 bases. The CDR3 has 15 residues. CDR3 sequence: CASSPIQGDNSPLHF. The DNA of the CDR3 is TGTGCCAGCTCACCAATACAGGGGGACAATTCACCCCTCCACTTT. Full variable domain (rest looked up from reference TRBV18 and TRBJ1-6): NAGVMQNPRHLVRRRGQEARLRCSPMKGHSHVYWYRQLPEEGLKFMVYLQKENIIDESGMPKERFSAEFPKEGPSILRIQQVVRGDSAAYFCASSPIQGDNSPLHFGNGTRLTVT.

This clone has just one count. V and J are TRBV11-2 and TRBJ2-7; maybe TRBD2 (7 bases). Between the trimmed V and J ends, which lost 0 bases and 2 bases, there was a span of 23 bases. CDR1 and CDR2 (germline): SGHAT, FQNNGV. The CDR3 contains 19 residues. The CDR3 loop is CASSLDLGGWAGVTYEQYF. The CDR3 DNA reads TGTGCCAGCAGCTTAGATCTAGGGGGTTGGGCGGGGGTCACCTACGAGCAGTACTTC. The full variable domain, with the rest looked up from reference TRBV11-2 and TRBJ2-7, is EAGVAQSPRYKIIEKRQSVAFWCNPISGHATLYWYQQILGQGPKLLIQFQNNGVVDDSQLPKDRFSAERLKGVDSTLKIQPAKLEDSAVYLCASSLDLGGWAGVTYEQYFGPGTRLTVT.

The chain couples TRBV6-5 to TRBJ1-5; 7 positions agree with TRBD1. The junction had 4 bases not matched to a gene; V was cut back by 2 bases and J by 6 bases. This CDR3 has 14 amino acids. CDR1 MNHEY and CDR2 SVGAGI come from the germline V gene. The CDR3: CASSYKRGLQPQHF. The CDR3 DNA is TGTGCCAGCAGTTACAAGAGGGGGCTTCAGCCCCAGCATTTT.

The CDR3 coding sequence is TGTGCCAGCAGAGGGACAGCAATGGAGACCCAGTACTTC. As protein: CASRGTAMETQYF. The chain couples TRBV28 to TRBJ2-5; 7 bases line up with TRBD1. The CDR3 totals 13 residues. J gave up 5 bases and V 6 bases, and 6 bases lay outside the gene matches. Per germline, CDR1 MDHEN and CDR2 SYDVKM.

This clone is labeled medium-sized. V and J are TRBV5-1 and TRBJ2-7, with D uncertain. The CDR3 contains 13 residues. The ends were cut back, 0 bases at V and 7 bases at J, with 11 bases in the middle. The germline V gene has CDR1 SGHRS and CDR2 YFSETQ. CDR3 protein: CASSLGTEGEQYF. The CDR3 DNA follows: TGCGCCAGCAGCTTGGGAACAGAAGGAGAGCAGTACTTC.

The chain combines TRBV5-6 with TRBJ2-3, with D possibly matching TRBD2 (5 bases). V was pared by 0 bases and J by 0 bases, with 17 bases between. Germline V CDR1 and CDR2: SGHDT, YYEEEE. This CDR3 comprises 18 residues. The CDR3 protein is CASSLVSAGQTSTDTQYF. The CDR3, as DNA: TGTGCCAGCAGCTTGGTATCGGCGGGTCAGACTAGCACAGATACGCAGTATTTT.

CDR3 nucleotides: TGTGCCAGCAGTTTTTCGACAGGGCCCTACGAGCAGTACTTC. It yields the protein CASSFSTGPYEQYF. The V call is TRBV27, the J call TRBJ2-7; 7 bases agree with TRBD1. Germline CDR1 is MNHEY and CDR2 is SMNVEV (reference sequence). CDR3 length equals 14 residues. The trim removed 3 bases at V and 2 bases at J, leaving 4 bases unmatched.

This sequence joins TRBV6-5 and TRBJ1-2; D might be TRBD1 (5 bases). Trimming cost V 4 bases and J 5 bases, with 14 bases left between them. Germline V gives CDR1 MNHEY, CDR2 SVGAGI. This CDR3 is 14 amino acids long. CDR3 amino acids: CASSFGRGGYGYTF. CDR3 nucleotides: TGTGCCAGCAGTTTCGGAAGGGGTGGGTATGGCTACACCTTC.

The chain is built from TRBV19 and TRBJ1-6, with a weak D call TRBD1 (5 bases). This CDR3 region has 15 residues. The germline CDR1 and CDR2 sequences are LNHDA and SQIVND (reference sequence). Between the trimmed V and J ends, which lost 5 bases and 2 bases, there was a span of 10 bases. The CDR3, as DNA: TGTGCCAGTAGTGACCGGACACCCTATAATTCACCCCTCCACTTT. Its protein product is CASSDRTPYNSPLHF.

The J gene is TRBJ2-7, the V gene TRBV27; D might be TRBD2 (6 bases). This CDR3 contains 14 residues. With 0 bases removed from V and 7 bases from J, the gap between germline ends came to 13 bases. Per the germline V gene, CDR1 is MNHEY and CDR2 is SMNVEV (reference sequence). In DNA, the CDR3 is TGTGCCAGCAGTTTATCCGGGGGTATGAGGGAGCAGTACTTC. Its translation: CASSLSGGMREQYF.

J is TRBJ1-2 and V is TRBV5-1, with a tentative D call TRBD1 (6 bases). CDR1 is SGHRS, CDR2 YFSETQ, per germline. This CDR3 has 13 residues. Trimming stripped 3 bases from V and 2 bases from J, with 8 bases between. Here the CDR3 reads CASSWDTNYGYTF. The CDR3 DNA follows: TGCGCCAGCAGCTGGGACACAAACTATGGCTACACCTTC.

The V and J genes are TRBV28 and TRBJ2-1; 7 bases are shared with TRBD1. This CDR3 is 16 amino acids long. The V gene end was trimmed by 6 bases and the J gene end by 6 bases; junction bases not matched to a gene: 14. In germline, CDR1 is MDHEN, CDR2 SYDVKM. DNA for the CDR3: TGTGCCAGCAGGATGTTCCCACAGGGGATAGGCAATGAGCAGTTCTTC. It encodes CASRMFPQGIGNEQFF.

This clone was seen a handful of times. The chain has TRBV7-9 and TRBJ2-3; D gene ambiguous. The germline V and J ends were trimmed by 4 bases and 6 bases, with 8 bases remaining between them. Looked up from germline, CDR1 is SEHNR and CDR2 is FQNEAQ (reference sequence). CDR3 length: 12 residues. The CDR3 nucleotides are TGTGCCAGCAGCTACATATGGGATACGCAGTATTTT. It is translated as CASSYIWDTQYF.

This clone was counted only a few times. This chain connects TRBV20-1 to TRBJ1-5; 12 positions match TRBD1. J lost 2 bases, V lost 3 bases, and 8 bases had no gene match. Germline V gives CDR1 DFQATT, CDR2 SNEGSKA (reference sequence). The CDR3 contains 17 residues. CDR3 residues: CSASTGTGGFGNQPQHF. The DNA of the CDR3 is TGCAGTGCTAGTACCGGGACAGGGGGCTTTGGCAATCAGCCCCAGCATTTT.

This sequence joins TRBV7-9 and TRBJ2-3; TRBD2 matches at 8 bases. The trim removed 7 bases at V and 1 base at J, leaving 7 bases unmatched. Germline V gene sequence: CDR1 SEHNR, CDR2 FQNEAQ (reference sequence). This CDR3 region has 15 residues. The DNA of the CDR3 is TGTGCCAGCAACTACGGGGGGGGACGCACAGATACGCAGTATTTT. Translation: CASNYGGGRTDTQYF.

This chain uses TRBV5-6 with TRBJ2-5; 7 bases line up with TRBD1. The CDR3 covers 13 residues. Germline V lookup: CDR1 SGHDT, CDR2 YYEEEE. V shed 4 bases and J 5 bases; nucleotides not matched to a gene: 5. The DNA for the CDR3 is TGTGCCAGCAGCGAACAGGGGTGGGAGACCCAGTACTTC. It yields the protein CASSEQGWETQYF.

V is TRBV14 and J is TRBJ1-1, with D hard to call. Germline CDR1 is SGHDN and CDR2 is FVKESK. The V end was cut by 3 bases, the J end by 5 bases, with 7 bases between. The CDR3 runs 12 residues. In nucleotides, the CDR3 is TGTGCCAGCAGCCAGAGGAGAACTGAAGCTTTCTTT. Encoded protein: CASSQRRTEAFF. Drawing the rest from reference TRBV14 and TRBJ1-1, the complete variable domain is EAGVTQFPSHSVIEKGQTVTLRCDPISGHDNLYWYRRVMGKEIKFLLHFVKESKQDESGMPNNRFLAERTGGTYSTLKVQPAELEDSGVYFCASSQRRTEAFFGQGTRLTVV.